Listed here are 5 T cell receptor beta chains from one sample, sequenced in a study of blood T cells in healthy people across ages. Sample-barcoded 5' priming and a J-beta primer mix drove a second PCR of 7 to 11 cycles. TCRdb reanalysed the 5' RACE reads using MiXCR and keeps one entry per CDR3 protein. The repertoire includes around 650,000 distinct CDR3 sequences, about 34% of them detected once, and 15% sits in the top ten. Sequenced: blood. Source of these receptors: an elderly woman in good health.

Ten or more counts support this clonotype. The chain carries TRBV7-2 and TRBJ2-3, with 10 bases aligning to TRBD2. Germline CDR1 is SGHTA and CDR2 is FQGNSA. The CDR3 contains 18 residues. Trimming at V came to 2 bases and at J to 0 bases, leaving 8 bases not matched to a gene. CDR3 DNA: TGTGCCAGCAGCTTAAGAACTAGCGGGGTCTCTAGCACAGATACGCAGTATTTT. It codes for CASSLRTSGVSSTDTQYF.

In this sample, this clonotype turned up many times. The J gene is TRBJ1-5, the V gene TRBV30; TRBD1 aligns across 7 bases. V shed 2 bases and J 7 bases; nucleotides not matched to a gene: 11. The germline V gene has CDR1 GTSNPN and CDR2 SVGIG (reference sequence). The CDR3 is 15 residues long. The CDR3 sequence: CAWSLSGGSRQPQHF. The CDR3 DNA reads as TGTGCCTGGAGTTTGTCAGGGGGTTCGAGGCAGCCCCAGCATTTT.

Many counts were recorded for this clonotype. This rearrangement joins TRBV20-1 to TRBJ2-7, with D possibly TRBD1 on 6 matching bases. The CDR3 length is 14 residues. Looked up from germline, CDR1 is DFQATT and CDR2 is SNEGSKA (reference sequence). With 5 bases removed from V and 0 bases from J, the gap between germline ends came to 14 bases. For the CDR3, the DNA is TGCAGTGCTTACAGGGCCCAGACCTCCTACGAGCAGTACTTC. Translated: CSAYRAQTSYEQYF.

In this sample, this clonotype turned up many times. The chain recombines TRBV30 with TRBJ1-2, with 11 positions matching TRBD1. Trimming took 3 bases from V and 2 from J; bases not matched to a gene: 8. Germline assignment: CDR1 GTSNPN and CDR2 SVGIG (reference sequence). The CDR3 consists of 16 residues. Written as DNA, the CDR3 is TGTGCCTGGAGCCGGATAAGGGACAGGGGGAACTATGGCTACACCTTC. It encodes CAWSRIRDRGNYGYTF.

This clonotype was observed many times. CDR3 region: CASSLRLGTYEQYF. CDR3 sequence (DNA): TGTGCCAGCAGCCTTCGACTGGGGACCTACGAGCAGTACTTC. This chain joins TRBV4-2 and TRBJ2-7; D is uncertain. V lost 4 bases to trimming and J lost 2 bases, with 12 bases between them. This CDR3 comprises 14 residues. From germline, CDR1 is LGHNA and CDR2 YNFKEQ.